This T cell receptor beta chain was sequenced for a study of cytotoxic CD8 clonotypes in ibrutinib-treated CLL. Study-wide context: Among the patients, more than ten presented as relapsed/refractory and fewer than 16 as treatment-naive; about 17 showed unmutated IGHV.

From germline, CDR1 is SGHAT and CDR2 FQNNGV. V was clipped by 6 bases and J by 4 bases, with 15 bases between them. The CDR3 consists of 14 residues. Turning to this clone: Antigen specificity is unknown.

Assay used: immunoSEQ multiplex PCR; TCRdb lists only in-frame clones, some missing. The table shows roughly 200,000 clones, with about 75% occurring only once. Study-wide results and limits: Different sampling times were used for sustained-remission and progressing patients. With treatment, public clonotypes, which were uncommon, either contracted or remained stable.

The material sequenced was PBMCs, taken after 12 months of ibrutinib treatment. V usage is TRBV11-2 and J usage is TRBJ1-2; D is possibly TRBD1 (6 bases). This TCR was sampled from a human donor with chronic lymphocytic leukemia. The DNA of the CDR3 is TGTGCCAGCAGAACCTCAGGGGACCGCTATGGCTACACCTTC. It translates to CASRTSGDRYGYTF. The full variable domain, rest sourced from reference TRBV11-2 and TRBJ1-2, is EAGVAQSPRYKIIEKRQSVAFWCNPISGHATLYWYQQILGQGPKLLIQFQNNGVVDDSQLPKDRFSAERLKGVDSTLKIQPAKLEDSAVYLCASRTSGDRYGYTFGSGTRLTVV.